This TCR beta chain was recovered during a study of regulatory T cells in long-lasting Graves disease. About the study: For a period under 3 months, newly diagnosed Graves' patients had taken antithyroid drugs.

Building the TCR beta libraries relied on iRepertoire HTBI primers, and CDR3 regions underwent Arm-PCR. TCRdb re-called the multiplex PCR reads with MiXCR, one entry per CDR3 protein. The repertoire holds about 210,000 distinct CDR3 sequences, with approximately 18% as singletons. Time point defined: newly diagnosed GD, antithyroid drugs for less than 3 months. From RNA extracted from PBMCs, the TCR library was made. A word on this clonotype: What it binds is unknown.

Broader study findings: TCR diversity was lower in persistent than newly diagnosed Graves' disease.

V gave up 2 bases and J gave up 7 bases, with 15 bases separating them. The CDR3 sequence is 15 residues long. These data were also filed under a second study, of T cells in Graves' hyperthyroidism and ophthalmopathy. That paper states: When the TCR CDR3 underwent first-round RT-PCR, the HTBI primer set was used. Clonotypes that were expanded in thyroid above 0.001 mostly appeared in blood too.

This specimen was peripheral blood mononuclear cells (PBMCs), taken at new diagnosis, from a patient treated with antithyroid drugs. J is TRBJ2-1 and V is TRBV12-3 or TRBV12-4, with D maybe TRBD2 (6 bases). The TCR was taken from a woman in her thirties with Graves disease. CDR3 protein: CASSLSGGPPNEQFF. The CDR3 DNA reads as TGTGCCAGCAGTTTATCTGGAGGGCCGCCGAATGAGCAGTTCTTC.